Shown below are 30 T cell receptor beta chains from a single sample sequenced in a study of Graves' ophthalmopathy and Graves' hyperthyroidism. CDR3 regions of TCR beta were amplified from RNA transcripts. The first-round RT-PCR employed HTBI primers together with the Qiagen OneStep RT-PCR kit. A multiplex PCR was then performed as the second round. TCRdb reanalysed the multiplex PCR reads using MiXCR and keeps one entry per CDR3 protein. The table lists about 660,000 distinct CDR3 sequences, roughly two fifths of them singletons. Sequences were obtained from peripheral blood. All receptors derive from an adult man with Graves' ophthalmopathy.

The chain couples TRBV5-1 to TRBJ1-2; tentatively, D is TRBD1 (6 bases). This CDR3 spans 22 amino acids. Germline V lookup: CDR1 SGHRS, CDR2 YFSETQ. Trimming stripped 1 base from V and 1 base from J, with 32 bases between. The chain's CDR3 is CASSLLGGITMVGPGGNYGYTF. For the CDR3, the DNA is TGCGCCAGCAGCTTGCTAGGGGGGATAACGATGGTCGGTCCGGGAGGTAACTATGGCTACACCTTC.

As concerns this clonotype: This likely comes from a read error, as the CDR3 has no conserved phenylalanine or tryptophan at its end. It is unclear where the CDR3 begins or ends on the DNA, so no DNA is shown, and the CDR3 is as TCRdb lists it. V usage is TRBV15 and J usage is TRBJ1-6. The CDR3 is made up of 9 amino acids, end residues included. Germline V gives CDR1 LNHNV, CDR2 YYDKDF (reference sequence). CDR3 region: CATSRVPAS.

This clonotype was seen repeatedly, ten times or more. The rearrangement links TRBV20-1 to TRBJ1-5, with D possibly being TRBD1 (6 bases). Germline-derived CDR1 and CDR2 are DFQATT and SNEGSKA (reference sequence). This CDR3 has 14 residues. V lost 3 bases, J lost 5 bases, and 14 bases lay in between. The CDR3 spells CSASWGGGYQPQHF. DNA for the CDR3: TGCAGTGCTAGTTGGGGGGGGGGCTATCAGCCCCAGCATTTT.

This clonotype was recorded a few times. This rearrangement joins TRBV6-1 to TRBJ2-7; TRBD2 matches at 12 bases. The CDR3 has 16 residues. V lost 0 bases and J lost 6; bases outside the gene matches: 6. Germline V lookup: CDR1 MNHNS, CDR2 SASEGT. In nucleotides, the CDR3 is TGTGCCAGCAGTGAAGCGGGACTAGCGGGTTCACTCGAGCAGTACTTC. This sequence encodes CASSEAGLAGSLEQYF.

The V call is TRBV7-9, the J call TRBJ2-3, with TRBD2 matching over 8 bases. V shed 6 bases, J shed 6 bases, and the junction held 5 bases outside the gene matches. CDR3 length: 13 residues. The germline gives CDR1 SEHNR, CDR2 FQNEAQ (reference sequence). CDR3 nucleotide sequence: TGTGCCAGCAGTAGCGGGACCCAGGATACGCAGTATTTT. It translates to CASSSGTQDTQYF.

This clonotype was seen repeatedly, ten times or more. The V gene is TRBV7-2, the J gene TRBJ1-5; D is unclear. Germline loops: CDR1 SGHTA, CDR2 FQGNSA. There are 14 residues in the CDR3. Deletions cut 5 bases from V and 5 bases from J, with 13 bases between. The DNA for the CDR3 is TGTGCCAGCAGCCTAACTGGGTCAGATCAGCCCCAGCATTTT. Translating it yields CASSLTGSDQPQHF. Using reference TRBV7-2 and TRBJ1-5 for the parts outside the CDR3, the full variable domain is GAGVSQSPSNKVTEKGKDVELRCDPISGHTALYWYRQSLGQGLEFLIYFQGNSAPDKSGLPSDRFSAERTGGSVSTLTIQRTQQEDSAVYLCASSLTGSDQPQHFGDGTRLSIL.

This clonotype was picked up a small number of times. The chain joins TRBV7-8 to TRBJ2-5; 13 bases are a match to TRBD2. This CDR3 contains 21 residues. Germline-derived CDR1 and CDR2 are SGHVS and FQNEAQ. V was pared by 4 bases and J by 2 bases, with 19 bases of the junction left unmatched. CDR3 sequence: CASSSLGRLAGGRMLQETQYF. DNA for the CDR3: TGTGCCAGCAGCTCGCTTGGGCGACTAGCGGGGGGCCGGATGCTTCAAGAGACCCAGTACTTC. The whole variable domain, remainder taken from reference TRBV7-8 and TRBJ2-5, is GAGVSQSPRYKVAKRGQDVALRCDPISGHVSLFWYQQALGQGPEFLTYFQNEAQLDKSGLPSDRFFAERPEGSVSTLKIQRTQQEDSAVYLCASSSLGRLAGGRMLQETQYFGPGTRLLVL.

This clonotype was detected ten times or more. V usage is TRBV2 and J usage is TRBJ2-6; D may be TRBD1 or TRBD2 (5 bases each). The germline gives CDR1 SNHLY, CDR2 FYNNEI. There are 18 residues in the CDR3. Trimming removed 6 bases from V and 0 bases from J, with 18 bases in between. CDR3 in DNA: TGTGCCAGCAGCCCCCTAGAGGGGCTTAGCTCTGGGGCCAACGTCCTGACTTTC. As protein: CASSPLEGLSSGANVLTF.

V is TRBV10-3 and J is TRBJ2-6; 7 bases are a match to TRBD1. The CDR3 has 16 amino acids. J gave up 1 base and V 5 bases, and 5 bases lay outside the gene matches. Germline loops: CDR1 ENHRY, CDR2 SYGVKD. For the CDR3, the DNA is TGTGCCATCAGTCGACAGGGCTCATCTGGGGCCAACGTCCTGACTTTC. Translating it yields CAISRQGSSGANVLTF.

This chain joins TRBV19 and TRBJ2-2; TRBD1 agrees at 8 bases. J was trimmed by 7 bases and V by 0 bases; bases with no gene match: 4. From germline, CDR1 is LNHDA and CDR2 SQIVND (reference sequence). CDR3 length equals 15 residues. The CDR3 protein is CASSIDPGTGGELFF. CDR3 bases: TGTGCCAGTAGTATAGATCCCGGGACAGGCGGGGAGCTGTTTTTT.

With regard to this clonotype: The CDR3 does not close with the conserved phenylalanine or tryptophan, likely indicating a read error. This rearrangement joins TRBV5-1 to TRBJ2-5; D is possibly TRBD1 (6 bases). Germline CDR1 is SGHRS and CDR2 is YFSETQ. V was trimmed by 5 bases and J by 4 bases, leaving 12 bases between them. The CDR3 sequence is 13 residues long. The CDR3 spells CASRVRGSETQYS. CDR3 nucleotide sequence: TGCGCCAGCAGAGTCAGGGGATCAGAGACCCAGTACTCC.

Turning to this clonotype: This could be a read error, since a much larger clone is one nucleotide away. CDR3 DNA: TGTGCCAGCAGCGGGAGGTCTGAACCGAACACTGAAGCTTTCTTT. Residues: CASSGRSEPNTEAFF. The gene calls are TRBV9 and TRBJ1-1, with unresolved D. There are 15 residues in the CDR3. Germline-derived CDR1 and CDR2 are SGDLS and YYNGEE. Deletions cut 3 bases from V and 1 base from J, with 13 bases between. The complete variable domain, with remaining parts taken from reference TRBV9 and TRBJ1-1, reads DSGVTQTPKHLITATGQRVTLRCSPRSGDLSVYWYQQSLDQGLQFLIQYYNGEERAKGNILERFSAQQFPDLHSELNLSSLELGDSALYFCASSGRSEPNTEAFFGQGTRLTVV.

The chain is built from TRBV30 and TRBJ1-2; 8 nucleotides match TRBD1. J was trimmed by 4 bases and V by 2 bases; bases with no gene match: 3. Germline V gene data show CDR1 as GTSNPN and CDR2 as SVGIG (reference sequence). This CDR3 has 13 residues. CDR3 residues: CAWSTGQGYGYTF. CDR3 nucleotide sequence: TGTGCCTGGAGTACAGGACAGGGCTATGGCTACACCTTC.

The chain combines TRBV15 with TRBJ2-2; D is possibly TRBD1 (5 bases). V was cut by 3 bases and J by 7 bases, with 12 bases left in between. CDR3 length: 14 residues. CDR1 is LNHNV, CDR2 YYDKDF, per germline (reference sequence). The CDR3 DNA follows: TGTGCCACCAGCAGCGCAGACAGTTTCGGGGAGCTGTTTTTT. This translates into CATSSADSFGELFF. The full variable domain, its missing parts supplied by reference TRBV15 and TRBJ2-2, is DAMVIQNPRYQVTQFGKPVTLSCSQTLNHNVMYWYQQKSSQAPKLLFHYYDKDFNNEADTPDNFQSRRPNTSFCFLDIRSPGLGDTAMYLCATSSADSFGELFFGEGSRLTVL.

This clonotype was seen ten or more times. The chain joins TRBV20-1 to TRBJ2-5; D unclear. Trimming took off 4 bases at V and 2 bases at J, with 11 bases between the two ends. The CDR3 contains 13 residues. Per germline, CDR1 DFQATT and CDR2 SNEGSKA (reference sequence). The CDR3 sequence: CSATKGWQETQYF. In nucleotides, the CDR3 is TGCAGTGCTACTAAAGGGTGGCAAGAGACCCAGTACTTC.

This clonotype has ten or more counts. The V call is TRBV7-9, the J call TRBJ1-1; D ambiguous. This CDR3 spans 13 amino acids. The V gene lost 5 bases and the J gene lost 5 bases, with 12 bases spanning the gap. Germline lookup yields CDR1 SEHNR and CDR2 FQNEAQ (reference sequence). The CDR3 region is CASSPRVGTEAFF. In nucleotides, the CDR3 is TGTGCCAGCAGCCCCCGGGTAGGGACTGAAGCTTTCTTT. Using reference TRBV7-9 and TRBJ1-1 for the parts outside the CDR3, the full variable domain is DTGVSQNPRHKITKRGQNVTFRCDPISEHNRLYWYRQTLGQGPEFLTYFQNEAQLEKSRLLSDRFSAERPKGSFSTLEIQRTEQGDSAMYLCASSPRVGTEAFFGQGTRLTVV.

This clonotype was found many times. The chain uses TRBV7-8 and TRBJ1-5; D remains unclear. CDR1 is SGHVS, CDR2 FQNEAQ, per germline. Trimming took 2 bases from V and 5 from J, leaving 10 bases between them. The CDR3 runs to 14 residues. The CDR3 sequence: CASSLQEGDQPQHF. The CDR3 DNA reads TGTGCCAGCAGCTTACAGGAGGGTGATCAGCCCCAGCATTTT.

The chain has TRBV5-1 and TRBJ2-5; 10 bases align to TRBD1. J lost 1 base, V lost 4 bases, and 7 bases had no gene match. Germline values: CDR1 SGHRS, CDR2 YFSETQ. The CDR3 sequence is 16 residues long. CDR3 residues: CASSPSGQGIQETQYF. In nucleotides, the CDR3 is TGCGCCAGCAGCCCCTCGGGACAGGGGATCCAAGAGACCCAGTACTTC.

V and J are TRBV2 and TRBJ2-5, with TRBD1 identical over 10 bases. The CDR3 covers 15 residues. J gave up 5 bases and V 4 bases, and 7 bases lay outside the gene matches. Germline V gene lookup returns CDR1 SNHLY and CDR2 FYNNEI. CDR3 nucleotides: TGTGCCAGCAGTGGACAGGGGGCGAGTTGGGAGACCCAGTACTTC. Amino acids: CASSGQGASWETQYF.

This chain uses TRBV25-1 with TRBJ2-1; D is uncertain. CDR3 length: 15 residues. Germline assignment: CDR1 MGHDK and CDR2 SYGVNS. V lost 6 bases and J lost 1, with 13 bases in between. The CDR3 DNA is TGTGCCAGCAGCGGATCCCTTGGGTCCTACAATGAGCAGTTCTTC. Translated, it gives CASSGSLGSYNEQFF.

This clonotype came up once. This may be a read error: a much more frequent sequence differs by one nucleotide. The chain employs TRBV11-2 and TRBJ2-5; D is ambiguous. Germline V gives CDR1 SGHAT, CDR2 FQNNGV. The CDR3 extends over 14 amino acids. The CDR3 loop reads CASSQKSFQEAQYF. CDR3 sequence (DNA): TGTGCCAGCAGCCAAAAGAGTTTCCAAGAGGCCCAGTACTTC. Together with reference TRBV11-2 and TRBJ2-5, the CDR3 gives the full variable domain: EAGVAQSPRYKIIEKRQSVAFWCNPISGHATLYWYQQILGQGPKLLIQFQNNGVVDDSQLPKDRFSAERLKGVDSTLKIQPAKLEDSAVYLCASSQKSFQEAQYFGPGTRLLVL.

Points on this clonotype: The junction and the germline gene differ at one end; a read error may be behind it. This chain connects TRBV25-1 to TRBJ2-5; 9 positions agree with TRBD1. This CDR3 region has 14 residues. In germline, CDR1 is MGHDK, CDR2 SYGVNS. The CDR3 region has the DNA TGTACCAGCAGAGGAGACAGGGGGGACGAGACCCAGTACTTC. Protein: CTSRGDRGDETQYF. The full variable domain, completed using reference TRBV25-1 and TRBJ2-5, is EADIYQTPRYLVIGTGKKITLECSQTMGHDKMYWYQQDPGMELHLIHYSYGVNSTEKGDLSSESTVSRIRTEHFPLTLESARPSHTSQYLCTSRGDRGDETQYFGPGTRLLVL.

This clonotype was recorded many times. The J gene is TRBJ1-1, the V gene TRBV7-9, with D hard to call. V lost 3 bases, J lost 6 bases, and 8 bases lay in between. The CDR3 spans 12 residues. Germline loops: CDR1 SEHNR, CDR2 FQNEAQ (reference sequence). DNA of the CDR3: TGTGCCAGCAGCTTCCCGGGCTCTGAAGCTTTCTTT. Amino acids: CASSFPGSEAFF.

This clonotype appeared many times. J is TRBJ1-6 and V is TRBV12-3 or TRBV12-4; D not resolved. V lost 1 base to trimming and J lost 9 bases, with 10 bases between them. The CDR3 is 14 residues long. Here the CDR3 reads CASSLEVPSSPLHF. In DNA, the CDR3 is TGTGCCAGCAGTTTAGAGGTTCCCAGTTCACCCCTCCACTTT.

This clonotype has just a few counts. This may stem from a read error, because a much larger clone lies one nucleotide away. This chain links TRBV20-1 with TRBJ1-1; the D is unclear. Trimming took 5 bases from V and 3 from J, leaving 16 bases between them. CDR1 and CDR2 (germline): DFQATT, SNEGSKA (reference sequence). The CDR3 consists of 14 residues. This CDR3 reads CSAGAQPTDTEAFF. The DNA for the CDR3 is TGCAGTGCTGGAGCTCAGCCCACCGACACTGAAGCTTTCTTT.

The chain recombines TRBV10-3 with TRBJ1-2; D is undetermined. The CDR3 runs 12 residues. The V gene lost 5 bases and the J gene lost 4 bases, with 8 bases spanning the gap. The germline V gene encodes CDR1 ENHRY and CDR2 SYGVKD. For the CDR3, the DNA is TGTGCCATCAGTCCGACCGCCTATGGCTACACCTTC. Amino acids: CAISPTAYGYTF.

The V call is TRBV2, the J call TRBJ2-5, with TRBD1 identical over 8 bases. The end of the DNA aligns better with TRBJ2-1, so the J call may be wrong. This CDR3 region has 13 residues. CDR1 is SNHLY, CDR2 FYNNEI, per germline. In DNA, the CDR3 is TGTGCCAGCAGGACGACAGGGGACAATGAGCAGTTCTTC. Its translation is CASRTTGDNEQFF.

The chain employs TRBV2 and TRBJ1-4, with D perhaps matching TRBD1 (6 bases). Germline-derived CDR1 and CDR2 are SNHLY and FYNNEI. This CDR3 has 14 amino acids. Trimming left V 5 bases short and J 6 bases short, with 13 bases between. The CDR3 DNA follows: TGTGCCAGCAGTAGCCCAGGGGACGATGAAAAACTGTTTTTT. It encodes CASSSPGDDEKLFF.

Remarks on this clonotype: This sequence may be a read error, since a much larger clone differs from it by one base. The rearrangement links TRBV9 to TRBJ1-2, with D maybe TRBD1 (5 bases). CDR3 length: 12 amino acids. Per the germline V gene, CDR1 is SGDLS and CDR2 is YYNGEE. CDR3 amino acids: CAGSLDTIGYTF. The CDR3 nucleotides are TGCGCCGGCAGCTTGGACACGATTGGCTACACCTTC.

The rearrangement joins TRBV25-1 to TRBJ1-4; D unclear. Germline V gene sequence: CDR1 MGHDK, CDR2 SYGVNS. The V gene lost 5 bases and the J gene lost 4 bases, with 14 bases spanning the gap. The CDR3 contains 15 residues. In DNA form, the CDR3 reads TGTGCCAGCAGTTACCTGCTCCGGAATAATGAAAAACTGTTTTTT. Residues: CASSYLLRNNEKLFF.